The 25 T cell receptor beta chains reported below all come from one sample, sequenced in a study of identical twins. One entry per CDR3 protein results from TCRdb running MiXCR on the 5' RACE reads. This table has approximately 140,000 distinct CDR3 sequences, approximately 4% appearing once. Sequenced material: memory T cells sorted from blood. Receptor source: a man between 18 and 29 years old in good health.

There are many counts of this clonotype. The chain recombines TRBV20-1 with TRBJ1-5, with 7 bases aligning to TRBD1. V dropped 1 base and J dropped 0; count of bases not matched to a gene: 6. The CDR3 is made up of 16 amino acids. Germline V CDR1 and CDR2: DFQATT, SNEGSKA (reference sequence). The CDR3 spells CSARARTGYSNQPQHF. The CDR3 nucleotides are TGCAGTGCTAGAGCCCGGACAGGCTATAGCAATCAGCCCCAGCATTTT.

Details on this clonotype: A much larger clone differs from this one at a single base, so this may be a read error. The chain couples TRBV7-6 to TRBJ2-2; D is unclear. This CDR3 spans 16 amino acids. Germline assignment: CDR1 SGHVS and CDR2 FNYEAQ. The CDR3 nucleotides are TGTGCCAGCAGCTCCTTGGGTACCGCGAACACCCGGGAGCTGTTTTTT. The encoded protein is CASSSLGTANTRELFF.

This clonotype has a handful of counts. The rearrangement uses TRBV28 and TRBJ2-2; no firm D call. The CDR3 contains 13 residues. Per the germline V gene, CDR1 is MDHEN and CDR2 is SYDVKM. Trimming pared 7 bases from V and 1 base from J, leaving 7 bases between. The CDR3 nucleotides are TGTGCCAGCACCCGAGGGAACACCGGGGAGCTGTTTTTT. Translation gives CASTRGNTGELFF.

This clonotype was observed many times. The chain carries TRBV12-3 or TRBV12-4 and TRBJ2-7; TRBD2 agrees at 9 bases. Germline trimming cut 6 bases from V and 3 bases from J; bases unmatched to any gene: 6. This CDR3 is built from 14 residues. CDR3 residues: CASSPTSGLYEQYF. DNA for the CDR3: TGTGCCAGCAGCCCTACTAGCGGGCTCTACGAGCAGTACTTC.

This clonotype has at least ten counts. The J gene is TRBJ1-5, the V gene TRBV12-3 or TRBV12-4; the match to TRBD1 covers 10 bases. The CDR3 contains 13 residues. V lost 6 bases to trimming and J lost 6 bases; unmatched junction nucleotides: 2. CDR3 in amino acids: CASSRTGGQPQHF. CDR3 DNA: TGTGCCAGCAGCAGGACAGGGGGTCAGCCCCAGCATTTT.

The sample holds many counts of this clonotype. Sequence at one end of the junction differs from germline and may be a read error. The chain uses TRBV28 and TRBJ2-1; 8 bases match TRBD1. Looked up from germline, CDR1 is MDHEN and CDR2 is SYDVKM. The CDR3 has 14 amino acids. The CDR3 protein is CASSFEAGGVRCVF. DNA of the CDR3: TGTGCCAGCAGTTTTGAGGCAGGGGGCGTACGATGTGTCTTC.

The sample holds a few counts of this clonotype. The V gene is TRBV6-1, the J gene TRBJ1-5, with 10 positions matching TRBD1. This CDR3 region has 14 residues. Germline CDR1 is MNHNS and CDR2 is SASEGT. V was clipped by 7 bases and J by 3 bases; unmatched bases: 3. CDR3 sequence (DNA): TGTGCCAGCACGGGACAGGGGTTCAATCAGCCCCAGCATTTT. Its translation is CASTGQGFNQPQHF.

This clonotype was counted at least ten times. The rearrangement uses TRBV28 and TRBJ2-6, with D possibly matching TRBD2 (5 bases). V lost 0 bases and J 4 bases, leaving 7 bases between the germline ends. The CDR3 has 15 residues. Germline V gene lookup returns CDR1 MDHEN and CDR2 SYDVKM. The CDR3 DNA is TGTGCCAGCAGTTTATGGGAGGCCGGGGCCAACGTCCTGACTTTC. Residues: CASSLWEAGANVLTF.

In this sample, this clonotype turned up many times. The chain uses TRBV24-1 and TRBJ2-1; TRBD1 aligns across 8 bases. V lost 7 bases, J lost 3 bases, and 10 bases stayed unmatched. Per the germline V gene, CDR1 is KGHDR and CDR2 is SFDVKD. There are 16 residues in the CDR3. The CDR3 region is CATSRATGAGYNEQFF. The CDR3 bases are TGTGCCACCAGCAGAGCGACAGGGGCGGGCTACAATGAGCAGTTCTTC.

At least ten counts were recorded for this clonotype. The gene calls are TRBV7-6 and TRBJ2-1, with a possible D match to TRBD2 (6 bases). V was cut by 4 bases and J by 5 bases, with 12 bases left in between. The CDR3 has 14 amino acids. Germline loops: CDR1 SGHVS, CDR2 FNYEAQ. The CDR3 DNA reads as TGTGCCAGCAGCTCCTCGGGACTCCACAATGAGCAGTTCTTC. It encodes CASSSSGLHNEQFF. Looking up the rest from reference TRBV7-6 and TRBJ2-1 gives the full variable domain: GAGVSQSPRYKVTKRGQDVALRCDPISGHVSLYWYRQALGQGPEFLTYFNYEAQQDKSGLPNDRFSAERPEGSISTLTIQRTEQRDSAMYRCASSSSGLHNEQFFGPGTRLTVL.

There are many counts of this clonotype. The rearrangement uses TRBV12-3 or TRBV12-4 and TRBJ2-7; 7 bases are shared with TRBD1. The CDR3 spans 14 residues. V gave up 2 bases and J gave up 4 bases; unmatched junction bases: 5. CDR3 DNA sequence: TGTGCCAGCAGTTTACGGGACAGAGCATACGAGCAGTACTTC. It codes for CASSLRDRAYEQYF.

There are many counts of this clonotype. V usage is TRBV7-9 and J usage is TRBJ1-2; D not resolved. Deletions cut 3 bases from V and 6 bases from J, with 11 bases between. The CDR3 loop spans 13 amino acids. Germline V gene lookup returns CDR1 SEHNR and CDR2 FQNEAQ (reference sequence). The CDR3 bases are TGTGCCAGCAGCTTTCAGTCCCAAGATGGCTACACCTTC. Translating gives CASSFQSQDGYTF.

Many counts were recorded for this clonotype. The chain uses TRBV28 and TRBJ2-7; possible D gene TRBD2, 5 bases. V dropped 5 bases and J dropped 4 bases, with 15 bases sitting between them. CDR3 length: 14 residues. Germline V lookup: CDR1 MDHEN, CDR2 SYDVKM. CDR3 nucleotide sequence: TGTGCCAGCAGTGGGGATGGGCGGGCGTACGAGCAGTACTTC. As protein: CASSGDGRAYEQYF.

V is TRBV25-1 and J is TRBJ2-1; 8 bases map to TRBD2. The CDR3 totals 13 residues. CDR1 and CDR2 (germline): MGHDK, SYGVNS. V gave up 8 bases and J gave up 15 bases; unmatched junction bases: 15. The CDR3 region is CASANVAGGRWFF. DNA for the CDR3: TGTGCCAGCGCTAACGTGGCGGGAGGACGTTGGTTCTTC.

This clonotype has at least ten counts. The V call is TRBV7-8, the J call TRBJ2-1; weak D call: TRBD2 (6 bases). V was trimmed by 1 base and J by 3 bases, leaving 10 bases between them. Per the germline V gene, CDR1 is SGHVS and CDR2 is FQNEAQ. The CDR3 consists of 15 residues. The CDR3 bases are TGTGCCAGCAGCTTAGTAGCGGTAGGCTACAATGAGCAGTTCTTC. This gives the protein CASSLVAVGYNEQFF.

This clonotype was seen ten or more times. This chain uses TRBV5-1 with TRBJ1-2; 8 positions agree with TRBD1. Germline lookup yields CDR1 SGHRS and CDR2 YFSETQ. V dropped 4 bases and J dropped 8; count of bases not matched to a gene: 13. The CDR3 runs 15 residues. Here the CDR3 DNA reads TGCGCCAGCAGCACGGACAGGGTCCCCAGCGAGGGCTACACCTTC. It encodes CASSTDRVPSEGYTF.

This clonotype has at least ten counts. The chain combines TRBV12-3 or TRBV12-4 with TRBJ1-1; D gene uncertain. Trimming took off 3 bases at V and 1 base at J, with 3 bases between the two ends. CDR3 length equals 12 residues. The CDR3 bases are TGTGCCAGCAGTTTTGGGAACACTGAAGCTTTCTTT. This encodes CASSFGNTEAFF.

In this sample, this clonotype turned up many times. The J gene is TRBJ2-7, the V gene TRBV27, with D possibly matching TRBD1 (6 bases). V was trimmed by 6 bases and J by 3 bases, leaving 15 bases between them. CDR3 length: 14 amino acids. The germline CDR1 and CDR2 sequences are MNHEY and SMNVEV (reference sequence). The DNA for the CDR3 is TGTGCCAGCAGGCCGGACAGTATTTTCTACGAGCAGTACTTC. Translated, it gives CASRPDSIFYEQYF.

The chain is built from TRBV28 and TRBJ2-7; 8 bases are shared with TRBD1. The J segment lost 5 bases and the V segment lost 5 bases, leaving 17 bases of the junction unmatched. The CDR3 is 17 residues long. Germline V lookup: CDR1 MDHEN, CDR2 SYDVKM. CDR3 sequence (DNA): TGTGCCAGCAGTCCGGGACAGGTTTTTGGGGGGTATAACGAGCAGTACTTC. Translation gives CASSPGQVFGGYNEQYF. The complete variable domain, with remaining parts taken from reference TRBV28 and TRBJ2-7, reads DVKVTQSSRYLVKRTGEKVFLECVQDMDHENMFWYRQDPGLGLRLIYFSYDVKMKEKGDIPEGYSVSREKKERFSLILESASTNQTSMYLCASSPGQVFGGYNEQYFGPGTRLTVT.

There are many counts of this clonotype. V gene TRBV5-1 combines with J gene TRBJ1-3; D is undetermined. This CDR3 comprises 17 residues. Germline lookup yields CDR1 SGHRS and CDR2 YFSETQ. The V gene lost 0 bases and the J gene lost 2 bases, with 15 bases spanning the gap. CDR3 nucleotides: TGCGCCAGCAGCTTGGTTCCTCGGAAAACCACTGGAAACACCATATATTTT. Translated, it gives CASSLVPRKTTGNTIYF.

Ten or more counts support this clonotype. This sequence joins TRBV28 and TRBJ2-1, with TRBD1 as a possible D gene (6 bases). This CDR3 is built from 18 residues. CDR1 is MDHEN, CDR2 SYDVKM, per germline. Trimming took 2 bases from V and 0 from J, leaving 17 bases between them. The CDR3 DNA is TGTGCCAGCAGTTTAGGATTAGGGGGAATCAGCTCCTACAATGAGCAGTTCTTC. As protein: CASSLGLGGISSYNEQFF.

This clonotype was seen more than once but under ten times. The chain joins TRBV4-1 to TRBJ2-3; 8 nucleotides match TRBD2. V trimming: 4 bases; J trimming: 2 bases; junction bases outside the gene matches: 14. In germline, CDR1 is MGHRA, CDR2 YSYEKL. CDR3 size: 18 residues. The CDR3 here is CASSLKYGAGVNTDTQYF. The CDR3, as DNA: TGCGCCAGCAGCCTCAAATATGGAGCGGGAGTGAACACAGATACGCAGTATTTT.

At least ten counts were recorded for this clonotype. V gene TRBV10-3 combines with J gene TRBJ2-5; D possibly uses TRBD1 or TRBD2 (5 bases each). CDR3 size: 14 residues. Germline V gene sequence: CDR1 ENHRY, CDR2 SYGVKD. Deletions cut 2 bases from V and 0 bases from J, with 7 bases between. The CDR3 here is CAISEGGNQETQYF. CDR3 sequence (DNA): TGTGCCATCAGTGAGGGGGGAAACCAAGAGACCCAGTACTTC.

The CDR3 loop is CASSSELTGPKNIQYF. In DNA, the CDR3 is TGCGCCAGCAGCTCCGAACTGACAGGCCCCAAAAACATTCAGTACTTC. This chain joins TRBV5-1 and TRBJ2-4, with D tentatively TRBD1 (6 bases). Germline V gives CDR1 SGHRS, CDR2 YFSETQ. The ends were cut back, 3 bases at V and 2 bases at J, with 15 bases in the middle. The CDR3 consists of 16 residues. The full variable domain, completed using reference TRBV5-1 and TRBJ2-4, is KAGVTQTPRYLIKTRGQQVTLSCSPISGHRSVSWYQQTPGQGLQFLFEYFSETQRNKGNFPGRFSGRQFSNSRSEMNVSTLELGDSALYLCASSSELTGPKNIQYFGAGTRLSVL.

This clonotype was counted at least ten times. The chain employs TRBV29-1 and TRBJ2-2, with 8 bases matching TRBD1. Trimming cost V 7 bases and J 1 base; bases outside gene matches: 2. Looked up from germline, CDR1 is SQVTM and CDR2 is ANQGSEA. CDR3 length: 13 amino acids. CDR3 in amino acids: CSAGGENTGELFF. Here the CDR3 DNA reads TGCAGCGCAGGGGGCGAGAACACCGGGGAGCTGTTTTTT.